This T cell receptor (beta chain) is drawn from a study of T cells in tumors after PD-1 blockade. Produced via immunoSEQ multiplex PCR; TCRdb's table is partial and in-frame only. The table has 14,000 to 15,000 clones, roughly 87% seen once. Germline CDR1 is SGHDT and CDR2 is YYEEEE. This CDR3 comprises 14 residues. V shed 3 bases and J 1 base; nucleotides not matched to a gene: 2. Specimen: PBMCs, collected after anti-PD-1 treatment. The clonotype was recovered from a human donor with basal cell carcinoma. J is TRBJ2-3 and V is TRBV5-6, with 7 positions matching TRBD2. CDR3 protein: CASSSLAGTDTQYF. The CDR3 DNA is TGTGCCAGCAGCTCCCTAGCGGGCACAGATACGCAGTATTTT.